This T cell receptor (beta chain) derives from a study of technical replicates of blood from several donors (dated by TCRdb to the late 2010s). Libraries were prepared through the immunoSEQ multiplex PCR assay. Held by TCRdb, this immuneACCESS table contains in-frame sequences only and omits some clones. Under half of the omission traces to an unresolved V gene where checked; the cause of the rest is unknown. The table for this sample lists tens of thousands of clones; 70% to 90% of them were counted only once. 3% to 4.5% of the sample goes to the ten largest clones. V loses 1 base, J loses 1 base, and the germline ends lie 8 bases apart. Inclusive of the bounding cysteine and phenylalanine, the CDR3 is 14 residues long. Only the CDR3 part of the read is kept: 42 bases, read in frame from the first base. As encoded in the germline V gene (reference sequence), CDR1 is LNHDA while CDR2 is SQIVND. Comments on this clone: The antigen this receptor binds is unknown. No much larger clone exists at a distance of one base, and base qualities are not known.

Sequenced input: PBMCs. The receptor comes from a human donor in good health. Some clones in this sample may be carry-over from other donors' samples. The V and J segments used are TRBV19 and TRBJ2-7; the D gene cannot be named for sure. The CDR3 is CASSIGGVSYEQYF. Here is the DNA: TGTGCCAGTAGTATAGGAGGAGTTTCCTACGAGCAGTACTTC.